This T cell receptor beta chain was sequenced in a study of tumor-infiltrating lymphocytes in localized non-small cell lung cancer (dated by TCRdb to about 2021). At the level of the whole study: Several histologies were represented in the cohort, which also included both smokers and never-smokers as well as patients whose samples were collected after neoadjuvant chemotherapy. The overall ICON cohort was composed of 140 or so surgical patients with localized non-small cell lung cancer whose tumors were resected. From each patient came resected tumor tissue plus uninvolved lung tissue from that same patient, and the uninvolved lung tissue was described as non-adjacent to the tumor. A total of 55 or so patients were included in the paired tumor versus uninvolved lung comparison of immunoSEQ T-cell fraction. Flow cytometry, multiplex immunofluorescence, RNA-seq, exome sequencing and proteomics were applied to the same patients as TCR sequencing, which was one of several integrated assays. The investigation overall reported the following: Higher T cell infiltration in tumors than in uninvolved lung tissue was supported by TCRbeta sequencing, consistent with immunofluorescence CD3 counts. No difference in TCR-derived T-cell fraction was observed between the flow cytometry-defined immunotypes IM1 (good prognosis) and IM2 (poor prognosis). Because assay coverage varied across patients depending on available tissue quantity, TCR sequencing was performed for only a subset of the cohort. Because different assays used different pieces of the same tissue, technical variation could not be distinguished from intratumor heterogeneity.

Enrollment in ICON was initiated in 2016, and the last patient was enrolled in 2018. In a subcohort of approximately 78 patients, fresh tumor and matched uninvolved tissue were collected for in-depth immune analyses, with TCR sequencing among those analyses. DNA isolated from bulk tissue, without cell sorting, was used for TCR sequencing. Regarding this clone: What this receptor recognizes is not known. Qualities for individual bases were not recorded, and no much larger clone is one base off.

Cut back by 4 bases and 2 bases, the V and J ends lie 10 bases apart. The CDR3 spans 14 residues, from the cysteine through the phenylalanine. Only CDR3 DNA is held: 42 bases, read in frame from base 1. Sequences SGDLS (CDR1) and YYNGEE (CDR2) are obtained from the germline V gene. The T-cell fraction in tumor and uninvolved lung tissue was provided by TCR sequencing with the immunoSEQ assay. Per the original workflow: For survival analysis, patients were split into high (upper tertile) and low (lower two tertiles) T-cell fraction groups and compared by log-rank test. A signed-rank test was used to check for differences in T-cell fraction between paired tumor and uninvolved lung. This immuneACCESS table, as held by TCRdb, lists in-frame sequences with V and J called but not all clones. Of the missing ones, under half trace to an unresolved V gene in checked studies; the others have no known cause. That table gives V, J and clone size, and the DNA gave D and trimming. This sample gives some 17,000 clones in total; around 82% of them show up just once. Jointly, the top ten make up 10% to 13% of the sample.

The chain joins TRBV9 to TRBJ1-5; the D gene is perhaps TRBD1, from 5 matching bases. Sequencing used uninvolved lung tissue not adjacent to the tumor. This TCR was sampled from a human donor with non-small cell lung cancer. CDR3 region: CASSPGGGNQPQHF. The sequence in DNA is TGTGCCAGCAGCCCCGGGGGGGGCAATCAGCCCCAGCATTTT.